Listed here are 17 T cell receptor beta chains from one sample, sequenced in a study of STAT5B mutations in CD4+ large granular lymphocyte leukemia. Produced via immunoSEQ multiplex PCR; TCRdb's table is partial and in-frame only. The sample has 30,000 to 35,000 clones, about 91% seen once; the top ten hold approximately 0.97%. Sequencing input: CD4+ T cells from blood buffy coats. The receptors derive from a human donor in good health.

The rearrangement uses TRBV9 and TRBJ2-7; D possibly uses TRBD1 or TRBD2 (6 bases each). The V end lost 0 bases, the J end lost 3 bases, and 13 bases lay between the germline ends. Germline V gene sequence: CDR1 SGDLS, CDR2 YYNGEE. The CDR3 has 15 residues. The CDR3 region is CASSVDGGLHYEQYF. CDR3 nucleotide sequence: TGTGCCAGCAGCGTAGATGGGGGGCTCCACTACGAGCAGTACTTC.

The V gene is TRBV4-1, the J gene TRBJ1-2, with TRBD1 as a possible D gene (5 bases). Looked up from germline, CDR1 is MGHRA and CDR2 is YSYEKL. Trimming shortened V by 5 bases and J by 7 bases, and 23 bases separated the two germline ends. This CDR3 spans 16 amino acids. DNA of the CDR3: TGCGCCAGCAGCAGGGGACTACCACTTGGGACGTCTGGCTACACCTTC. Translated, it gives CASSRGLPLGTSGYTF.

The J gene is TRBJ1-2, the V gene TRBV14, with 7 nucleotides matching TRBD1. Germline V CDR1 and CDR2: SGHDN, FVKESK. The CDR3 is 14 amino acids. Trimming at V came to 6 bases and at J to 5 bases, leaving 9 bases not matched to a gene. The CDR3 DNA reads TGTGCCAGCAGTCCCGGACAGGCGTATTATGGCTACACCTTC. Residues: CASSPGQAYYGYTF.

A few counts support this clone. V usage is TRBV18 and J usage is TRBJ1-1; maybe TRBD1 (6 bases). With 2 bases removed from V and 1 base from J, the gap between germline ends came to 11 bases. The CDR3 is 15 residues long. The germline gives CDR1 KGHSH, CDR2 LQKENI. For the CDR3, the DNA is TGTGCCAGCTCACCAGGGGGGGGCCAGAACACTGAAGCTTTCTTT. Translation gives CASSPGGGQNTEAFF.

This clone was observed once. The rearrangement uses TRBV18 and TRBJ1-2; D remains unclear. The CDR3 covers 17 residues. The V gene's germline CDR1 is KGHSH and CDR2 LQKENI. With 3 bases removed from V and 2 bases from J, the gap between germline ends came to 19 bases. Written as DNA, the CDR3 is TGTGCCAGCTCACCGACGCCAGCGCCTTCTCCCAACTATGGCTACACCTTC. Its protein product is CASSPTPAPSPNYGYTF.

This chain uses TRBV7-6 with TRBJ2-7, with 11 bases that match TRBD2. CDR3 length equals 15 residues. The trim removed 2 bases at V and 4 bases at J, leaving 4 bases unmatched. CDR1 and CDR2 (germline): SGHVS, FNYEAQ. As DNA, the CDR3 is TGTGCCAGCAGCTTAAAGGCTAGCGGGGGGTACGAGCAGTACTTC. It yields the protein CASSLKASGGYEQYF.

This sequence joins TRBV11-2 and TRBJ2-3; D might be TRBD2 (6 bases). Germline CDR1 reads SGHAT; CDR2 reads FQNNGV. The CDR3 covers 17 residues. Between the trimmed V and J ends, which lost 1 base and 1 base, there was a span of 15 bases. CDR3 in amino acids: CASSLVLGGVGTDTQYF. Written as DNA, the CDR3 is TGTGCCAGCAGCTTAGTCTTGGGAGGAGTCGGCACAGATACGCAGTATTTT.

This clone was detected a few times. The V call is TRBV10-3, the J call TRBJ1-2; 8 bases align to TRBD1. Germline CDR1 reads ENHRY; CDR2 reads SYGVKD. V dropped 8 bases and J dropped 8; count of bases not matched to a gene: 7. The CDR3 is made up of 12 amino acids. CDR3 sequence (DNA): TGTGCCATCCCCGACAGGGGTGGAGGCTACACCTTC. Amino acid sequence: CAIPDRGGGYTF.

This clone was detected a few times. The chain recombines TRBV5-6 with TRBJ1-2; possible D gene TRBD1, 5 bases. The germline V gene encodes CDR1 SGHDT and CDR2 YYEEEE. This CDR3 is built from 15 residues. The V gene lost 4 bases and the J gene lost 3 bases, with 16 bases spanning the gap. CDR3: CASSLGQGLHYGYTF. CDR3 DNA sequence: TGTGCCAGCAGCCTGGGTCAGGGACTGCACTATGGCTACACCTTC.

Only one count was recorded for this clone. The V gene is TRBV6-4, the J gene TRBJ1-1; TRBD1 agrees at 8 bases. Germline values: CDR1 MRHNA, CDR2 SNTAGT. The CDR3 runs 13 residues. V lost 5 bases and J lost 5; bases outside the gene matches: 4. CDR3 in amino acids: CASSNTGGTEAFF. In nucleotides, the CDR3 is TGTGCCAGCAGTAACACAGGGGGAACTGAAGCTTTCTTT.

V gene TRBV27 combines with J gene TRBJ2-7; 10 nucleotides agree with TRBD2. Germline trimming cut 5 bases from V and 2 bases from J; bases unmatched to any gene: 9. The V gene's germline CDR1 is MNHEY and CDR2 SMNVEV (reference sequence). The length of the CDR3 is 16 residues. CDR3 sequence (DNA): TGTGCCAGCAGTCGCACTCTAGCGGGGGAGACCTACGAGCAGTACTTC. It translates to CASSRTLAGETYEQYF.

The chain combines TRBV7-2 with TRBJ2-7; no definite D call. This CDR3 is built from 14 residues. Germline V gene data show CDR1 as SGHTA and CDR2 as FQGNSA. V lost 6 bases and J lost 1, with 13 bases in between. The CDR3 nucleotides read TGTGCCAGCAGGTCGCCTAGAGAATCCTACGAGCAGTACTTC. Protein product: CASRSPRESYEQYF.

The chain carries TRBV6-6 and TRBJ2-7; D call uncertain. Germline V CDR1 and CDR2: MNHNY, SVGAGI (reference sequence). The CDR3 spans 14 residues. Trimming stripped 8 bases from V and 1 base from J, with 15 bases between. Here the CDR3 DNA reads TGTGCCAGCTCCGGACCAACGAGATCCTACGAGCAGTACTTC. Protein product: CASSGPTRSYEQYF.

The genes are TRBV29-1 and TRBJ2-5, with D possibly being TRBD1 (5 bases). Germline V gives CDR1 SQVTM, CDR2 ANQGSEA. Deletions cut 8 bases from V and 4 bases from J, with 11 bases between. The CDR3 contains 11 residues. Written as DNA, the CDR3 is TGCAGCCAGCTTAGGGGAGAGACCCAGTACTTC. Its protein product is CSQLRGETQYF.

The CDR3 region is CASRASGGEFF. CDR3 bases: TGTGCCAGCAGAGCCTCGGGGGGCGAGTTCTTC. The J gene is TRBJ2-1, the V gene TRBV6-6; possible D gene TRBD2, 7 bases. The CDR3 sequence is 11 residues long. Trimming took off 6 bases at V and 14 bases at J, with 14 bases between the two ends. Germline CDR1 is MNHNY and CDR2 is SVGAGI (reference sequence).

The chain recombines TRBV5-1 with TRBJ1-3, with 7 positions matching TRBD1. Trimming removed 0 bases from V and 3 bases from J; junction bases left unmatched: 0. The germline gives CDR1 SGHRS, CDR2 YFSETQ. The CDR3 is 14 residues long. CDR3 residues: CASSLGTGGNTIYF. The DNA for the CDR3 is TGCGCCAGCAGCTTGGGGACAGGTGGAAACACCATATATTTT.

The chain links TRBV5-1 to TRBJ1-1, with 10 bases fitting TRBD1. Germline V lookup: CDR1 SGHRS, CDR2 YFSETQ. Losses at the gene ends were 0 bases for V and 0 bases for J; bases not matched to a gene: 5. This CDR3 spans 17 amino acids. DNA for the CDR3: TGCGCCAGCAGCTTGGCCGGGACAGGGGTGATGAACACTGAAGCTTTCTTT. Amino acids: CASSLAGTGVMNTEAFF.